In its sample, the clone carrying this T cell receptor (beta chain) was seen many times. These data originate in a study of early T cells in non-severe SARS-CoV-2 infection. Study-wide background: Unpaired chains resulted from sequencing bulk RNA of unsorted whole blood.

Separate cDNA molecules each had unique molecular identifiers attached to them. TCRdb re-called the 5' RACE reads with MiXCR, one entry per CDR3 protein. The data contain 60,000 to 75,000 distinct CDR3 sequences, about 11% of them singletons. V was trimmed by 1 base and J by 7 bases, leaving 8 bases between them. Germline V gene data show CDR1 as SQVTM and CDR2 as ANQGSEA. This CDR3 contains 11 residues. The source material was whole blood. The V call is TRBV29-1, the J call TRBJ2-7; TRBD1 might be the D (5 bases). This receptor was obtained from an adult who was a healthcare worker with PCR-confirmed SARS-CoV-2 infection or an uninfected control (not recorded which). CDR3 region: CSVEARQEQYF. DNA for the CDR3: TGCAGCGTTGAAGCGAGACAGGAGCAGTACTTC.